These 7 T cell receptor beta chains share one sample of origin, sequenced in a study of PD-1 blockade in classical Hodgkin lymphoma. Time point specified: cycle 4 day 1 (C4D1), after about 6 weeks of nivolumab. All patients experienced relapse after autologous stem cell transplantation, and brentuximab vedotin exposure was variable. The protocol was immunoSEQ multiplex PCR, while the TCRdb copy is restricted to in-frame clones and leaves out a portion. The profile shows roughly 100,000 clones, about 92% of them singletons. Sequencing was performed on peripheral blood mononuclear cells (PBMCs), taken before the fourth cycle of nivolumab. Receptors originate from a human donor with classical Hodgkin lymphoma.

The chain is built from TRBV10-1 and TRBJ1-1; perhaps TRBD1 as D (6 bases). V was trimmed by 6 bases and J by 0 bases, leaving 14 bases between them. Germline values: CDR1 WNHNN, CDR2 SYGVQD (reference sequence). The CDR3 runs 15 residues. CDR3 in DNA: TGCGCCAGCAGGCCCCTGGGGGACATGAACACTGAAGCTTTCTTT. It encodes CASRPLGDMNTEAFF.

The chain links TRBV30 to TRBJ1-4; 10 positions match TRBD1. The CDR3 spans 14 residues. The J segment lost 8 bases and the V segment lost 4 bases, leaving 7 bases of the junction unmatched. CDR1 is GTSNPN, CDR2 SVGIG, per germline (reference sequence). DNA of the CDR3: TGTGCCTGGACCCGGACAGGGGGTGACGAAAAACTGTTTTTT. Amino acids: CAWTRTGGDEKLFF.

The J gene is TRBJ1-4, the V gene TRBV10-3, with D possibly matching TRBD1 (6 bases). Germline CDR1 is ENHRY and CDR2 is SYGVKD. The CDR3 has 17 residues. Trimming removed 3 bases at V and 3 bases at J, with 17 bases between. Here the CDR3 reads CAISEKDRGLANEKLFF. Written as DNA, the CDR3 is TGTGCCATCAGTGAAAAAGATCGGGGGCTGGCTAATGAAAAACTGTTTTTT.

The V gene is TRBV28, the J gene TRBJ1-1; 7 bases map to TRBD1. Unmatched junction bases numbered 6, after V lost 7 bases and J lost 4 bases. The CDR3 runs 13 residues. CDR1 is MDHEN and CDR2 is SYDVKM in the germline V gene. The CDR3 DNA follows: TGTGCCAGCAAGGGGGCGCTCGGCACTGAAGCTTTCTTT. Its protein product is CASKGALGTEAFF.

The chain is built from TRBV28 and TRBJ2-3; 9 bases agree with TRBD2. The CDR3 is 16 residues long. Germline CDR1 MDHEN, CDR2 SYDVKM. Trimming at V came to 2 bases and at J to 2 bases, leaving 5 bases not matched to a gene. CDR3 in amino acids: CASSLSASGITDTQYF. CDR3 DNA sequence: TGTGCCAGCAGTTTAAGCGCTAGCGGGATCACAGATACGCAGTATTTT.

In nucleotides, the CDR3 is TGTGCCAGCAGTCCCACGACAGGTCAAAAGCCCCAGCATTTT. It encodes CASSPTTGQKPQHF. The chain couples TRBV27 to TRBJ1-5, with a possible D match to TRBD1 (6 bases). Germline V gene data show CDR1 as MNHEY and CDR2 as SMNVEV (reference sequence). The CDR3 spans 14 residues. V lost 5 bases to trimming and J lost 8 bases, with 16 bases between them.

The genes are TRBV27 and TRBJ1-1, with TRBD1 as a possible D gene (5 bases). The CDR3 length is 17 residues. Trimming took 3 bases from V and 4 from J, leaving 21 bases between them. Germline V lookup: CDR1 MNHEY, CDR2 SMNVEV (reference sequence). CDR3 loop: CASSFDSALRKSTEAFF. CDR3 DNA: TGTGCCAGCAGTTTCGACAGTGCCTTAAGAAAGAGCACTGAAGCTTTCTTT.